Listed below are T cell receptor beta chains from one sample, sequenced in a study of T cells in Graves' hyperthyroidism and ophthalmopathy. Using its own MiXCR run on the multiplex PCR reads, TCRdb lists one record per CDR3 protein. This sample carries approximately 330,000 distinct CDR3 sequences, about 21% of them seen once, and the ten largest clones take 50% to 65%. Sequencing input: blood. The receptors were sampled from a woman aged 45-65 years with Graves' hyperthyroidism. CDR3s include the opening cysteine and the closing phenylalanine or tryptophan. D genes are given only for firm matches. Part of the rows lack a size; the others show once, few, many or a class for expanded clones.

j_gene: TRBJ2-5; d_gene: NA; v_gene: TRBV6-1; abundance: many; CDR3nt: TGTGCCAGCAGTGGCTCGGGGGCGGGGGAGACCCAGTACTTC; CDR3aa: CASSGSGAGETQYF
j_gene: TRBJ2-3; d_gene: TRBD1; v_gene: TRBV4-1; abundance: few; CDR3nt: TGCGCCAGCAGCCAACGGGACAGTCACCTTCACAAAGATACGCAGTATTTT; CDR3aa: CASSQRDSHLHKDTQYF
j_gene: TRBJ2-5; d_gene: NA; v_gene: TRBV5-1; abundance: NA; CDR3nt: TGCGCCAGCAGCCTTCAGGGGACCCAAGAGACCCAGTACTTC; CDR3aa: CASSLQGTQETQYF
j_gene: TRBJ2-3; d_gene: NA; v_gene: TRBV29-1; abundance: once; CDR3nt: TGCAGCGTTTCCATTGGGACAGATACGCAGTATTTT; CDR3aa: CSVSIGTDTQYF
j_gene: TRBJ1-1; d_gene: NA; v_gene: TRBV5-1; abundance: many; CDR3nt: TGCGCCAGCAGAACCTCCATGAACACTGAAGCTTTCTTT; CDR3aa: CASRTSMNTEAFF
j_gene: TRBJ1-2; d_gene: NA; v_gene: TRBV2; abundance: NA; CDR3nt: TGTGCCAGCGCTGGCTTGGGTATAGGAGAGGGAACTGGCTACACCTTC; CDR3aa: CASAGLGIGEGTGYTF
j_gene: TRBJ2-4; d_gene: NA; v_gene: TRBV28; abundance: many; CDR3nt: TGTGCCAGCAGTTTTCGGTTTTGGGACATTCAGTACTTC; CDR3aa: CASSFRFWDIQYF
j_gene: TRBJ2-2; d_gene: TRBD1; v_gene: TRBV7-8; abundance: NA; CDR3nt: TGTGCCAGCAGCTTCCGTGACAGGGGTACCGGGGAGCTGTTTTTT; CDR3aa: CASSFRDRGTGELFF
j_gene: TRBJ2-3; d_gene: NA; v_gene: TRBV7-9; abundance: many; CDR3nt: TGTGCCAGCAGCCTAGTGGTGGGGAACACAGATACGCAGTATTTT; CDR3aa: CASSLVVGNTDTQYF
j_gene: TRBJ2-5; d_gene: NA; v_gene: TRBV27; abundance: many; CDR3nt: TGTGCCAGCAGTTTATCGAGGGGGTCCGGCCAGACCCAGTACTTC; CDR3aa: CASSLSRGSGQTQYF
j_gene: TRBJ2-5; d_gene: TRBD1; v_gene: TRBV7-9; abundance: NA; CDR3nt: TGTGCCAGCAGCCACTACAGGGGCCCCGAGACCCAGTACTTC; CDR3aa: CASSHYRGPETQYF
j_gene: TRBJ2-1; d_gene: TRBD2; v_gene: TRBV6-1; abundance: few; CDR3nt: TGTGCCAGCAGTGCTTTGGGGACTAGCGGGGTTCGGAATGAGCAGTTCTTC; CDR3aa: CASSALGTSGVRNEQFF
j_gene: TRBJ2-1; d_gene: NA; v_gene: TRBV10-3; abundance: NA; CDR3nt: TGTGCCATCAGTGAGTCGACGGTTAATGAGCAGTTCTTC; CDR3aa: CAISESTVNEQFF
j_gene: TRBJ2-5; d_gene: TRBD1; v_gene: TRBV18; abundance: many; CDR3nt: TGTGCCAGCTCACCAAACAGGGGTACTGGAGAGACCCAGTACTTC; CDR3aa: CASSPNRGTGETQYF
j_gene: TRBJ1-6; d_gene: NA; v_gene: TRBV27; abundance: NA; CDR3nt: TGTGCCAGCAGTTTACGGGACCGTTCACCCCTCCACTTT; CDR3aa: CASSLRDRSPLHF
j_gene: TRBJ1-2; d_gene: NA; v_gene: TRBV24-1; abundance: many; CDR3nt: TGTGCCACCAGTGATGGGGCAGGGGACTCCTATGGCTACACCTTC; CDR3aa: CATSDGAGDSYGYTF
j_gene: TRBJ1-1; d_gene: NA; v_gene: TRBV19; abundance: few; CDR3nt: TGTGCCAGTAGTACATCCCGGGCTGAGAACACTGAAGCTTTCTTT; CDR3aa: CASSTSRAENTEAFF
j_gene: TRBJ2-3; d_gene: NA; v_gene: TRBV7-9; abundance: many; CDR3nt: TGTGCCAGCAGCTTAGCGGGAGGTTCTAGCACAGATACGCAGTATTTT; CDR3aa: CASSLAGGSSTDTQYF
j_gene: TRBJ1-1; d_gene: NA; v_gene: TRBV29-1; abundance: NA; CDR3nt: TGCAGCGTTTCCGGGATGGAGAATGAAGCTTTCTTT; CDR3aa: CSVSGMENEAFF
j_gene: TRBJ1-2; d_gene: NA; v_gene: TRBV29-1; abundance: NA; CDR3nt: TGCAGCGTTGACCTCGCGGGCGAAGGCTATGGCTACACCTTC; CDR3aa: CSVDLAGEGYGYTF
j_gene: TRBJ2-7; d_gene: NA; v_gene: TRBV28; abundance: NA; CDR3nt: TGTGCCAGCAGTGAGGGACCAGCGGCTTACTACGAGCAGTACTTC; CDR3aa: CASSEGPAAYYEQYF
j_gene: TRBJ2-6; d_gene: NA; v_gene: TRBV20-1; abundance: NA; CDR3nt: TGCAGTGCTAGTGTGCAGCGCTCTGGGGCCAACGTCCTGACTTTC; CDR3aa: CSASVQRSGANVLTF
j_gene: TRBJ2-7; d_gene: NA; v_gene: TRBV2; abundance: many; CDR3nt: TGTGCCAGCAGTGATTCGCGGGGGCGGAACGAGCAGTACTTC; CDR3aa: CASSDSRGRNEQYF
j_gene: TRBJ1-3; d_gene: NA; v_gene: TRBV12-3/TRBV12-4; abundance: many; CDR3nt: TGTGCCAGCAGATCACAGCCGTCGGTCTCTGGAAACACCATATATTTT; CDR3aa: CASRSQPSVSGNTIYF
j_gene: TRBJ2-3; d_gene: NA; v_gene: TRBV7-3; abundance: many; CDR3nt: TGTGCCAGCAGCTTAACGACTAGCACAGATACGCAGTATTTT; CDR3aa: CASSLTTSTDTQYF
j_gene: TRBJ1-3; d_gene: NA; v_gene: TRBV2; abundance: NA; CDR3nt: TGTGCCAGCAGGGCCGAAGATAGCTCTGGAAACACCATATATTTT; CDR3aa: CASRAEDSSGNTIYF